This entry features one TCR beta chain sequence. The antigen it binds to is not known. Base quality data are lacking; no much larger clone is found one base away. Measured from the cysteine to the phenylalanine, the CDR3 is 16 residues long. Only the CDR3 DNA stays, 48 bases, in frame from base 1. Relative to germline, V is 0 bases shorter and J is 0 bases shorter, with 11 bases between their ends. Based on the germline V gene, the CDR1 and CDR2 sequences are LGHNA and YSLEER. To prepare the library, the immunoSEQ multiplex PCR assay was applied. The table comes from immuneACCESS by way of TCRdb, which keeps in-frame sequences with V and J called. Part of the clones is missing from these tables; in studies checked, under half for an unresolved V gene and the rest for unknown reasons. The sample table holds approximately 94,000 clones, of which approximately 92% were seen once. 1.9% of the sample belongs to the ten largest clones.

These data belong to a study of T cell changes during pregnancy in multiple sclerosis (dated by TCRdb to between 2018 and 2021). Notes on the research overall: In women with multiple sclerosis, the researchers looked at how the T cell repertoire shifted as pregnancy progressed.

In this chain, TRBV4-3 is recombined with TRBJ1-1; the D gene identity is not certain. This clonotype was obtained from a female donor with multiple sclerosis, enrolled in a pregnancy study. The input for sequencing was peripheral blood, taken after pregnancy. Here the CDR3 is given as CASSQESHSLNTEAFF. Here is the DNA: TGCGCCAGCAGCCAAGAATCCCACAGTTTGAACACTGAAGCTTTCTTT.